What follows are 23 T cell receptor beta chains derived from one specimen sequenced in a study of human T cells and chemical hapten exposure. Unfractionated whole blood served as the source for total RNA extraction. TCRdb redid the calling of the 5' RACE reads with MiXCR, one entry per CDR3 protein. The table shows approximately 80,000 distinct CDR3 sequences, with about 15% occurring only once. These receptors were taken from a female donor in good health.

This chain links TRBV30 with TRBJ1-4; D gene unclear. Per the germline V gene, CDR1 is GTSNPN and CDR2 is SVGIG (reference sequence). The CDR3 sequence is 14 residues long. V was cut by 0 bases and J by 4 bases, with 9 bases left in between. The CDR3 bases are TGTGCCTGGAGTGTTCGAGGATTTAATGAAAAACTGTTTTTT. This translates into CAWSVRGFNEKLFF.

This clonotype was picked up a small number of times. The J gene is TRBJ2-3, the V gene TRBV18; 7 bases are shared with TRBD1. The trim removed 3 bases at V and 0 bases at J, leaving 9 bases unmatched. CDR3 length: 17 amino acids. The V gene's germline CDR1 is KGHSH and CDR2 LQKENI. Written as DNA, the CDR3 is TGTGCCAGCTCACCTGTGGGACAGCTGCTCAGCACAGATACGCAGTATTTT. Amino acid sequence: CASSPVGQLLSTDTQYF. The whole variable domain, filled in from reference TRBV18 and TRBJ2-3, reads NAGVMQNPRHLVRRRGQEARLRCSPMKGHSHVYWYRQLPEEGLKFMVYLQKENIIDESGMPKERFSAEFPKEGPSILRIQQVVRGDSAAYFCASSPVGQLLSTDTQYFGPGTRLTVL.

There are a few counts of this clonotype. The chain recombines TRBV2 with TRBJ1-3; D is undetermined. Germline V gene lookup returns CDR1 SNHLY and CDR2 FYNNEI. This CDR3 has 14 residues. V was clipped by 7 bases and J by 0 bases, with 10 bases between them. The CDR3 sequence: CASKDGSSGNTIYF. The CDR3 nucleotides are TGTGCCAGCAAGGACGGATCCTCTGGAAACACCATATATTTT. Full variable domain (missing parts from reference TRBV2 and TRBJ1-3): EPEVTQTPSHQVTQMGQEVILRCVPISNHLYFYWYRQILGQKVEFLVSFYNNEISEKSEIFDDQFSVERPDGSNFTLKIRSTKLEDSAMYFCASKDGSSGNTIYFGEGSWLTVV.

The gene calls are TRBV13 and TRBJ2-3; 10 nucleotides match TRBD2. V lost 4 bases and J lost 2; bases outside the gene matches: 6. Looked up from germline, CDR1 is PRHDT and CDR2 is FYEKMQ (reference sequence). This CDR3 is 16 amino acids long. The CDR3 bases are TGTGCCAGCAGCTCCGGACTAGCGGAGTACACAGATACGCAGTATTTT. Encoded protein: CASSSGLAEYTDTQYF.

The V and J genes are TRBV29-1 and TRBJ2-7; D is uncertain. The length of the CDR3 is 11 residues. V dropped 7 bases and J dropped 0 bases, with 7 bases sitting between them. From germline, CDR1 is SQVTM and CDR2 ANQGSEA. CDR3 coding DNA: TGCAGCGGTAGAAGCTCCTACGAGCAGTACTTC. This sequence encodes CSGRSSYEQYF.

This clonotype came up a few times. J is TRBJ1-5 and V is TRBV10-1; 12 bases fit TRBD1. Germline V CDR1 and CDR2: WNHNN, SYGVQD (reference sequence). The length of the CDR3 is 18 residues. V dropped 5 bases and J dropped 2; count of bases not matched to a gene: 10. The CDR3, as DNA: TGCGCCAGCAGTTGCGGGGGACAGGGGGCATTTGGCAATCAGCCCCAGCATTTT. It encodes CASSCGGQGAFGNQPQHF.

There are a few counts of this clonotype. V and J are TRBV27 and TRBJ2-5, with D hard to call. Per germline, CDR1 MNHEY and CDR2 SMNVEV (reference sequence). V dropped 5 bases and J dropped 5 bases, with 12 bases sitting between them. The CDR3 spans 13 residues. CDR3 DNA sequence: TGTGCCAGCAGTCTTCGGAGAACGGAGACCCAGTACTTC. This sequence encodes CASSLRRTETQYF.

The chain joins TRBV4-3 to TRBJ2-7; D unclear. The CDR3 spans 13 residues. V shed 0 bases and J shed 7 bases, with 10 bases lying between them. Looked up from germline, CDR1 is LGHNA and CDR2 is YSLEER. CDR3 residues: CASSQDIELEQYF. CDR3 nucleotides: TGCGCCAGCAGCCAAGATATAGAACTAGAGCAGTACTTC.

The rearrangement links TRBV24-1 to TRBJ2-1; either TRBD1 or TRBD2 may fit D (5 bases each). This CDR3 comprises 11 residues. Trimming shortened V by 7 bases and J by 9 bases, and 9 bases separated the two germline ends. Germline V lookup: CDR1 KGHDR, CDR2 SFDVKD. The CDR3 nucleotides read TGTGCCACCAGAGAGGGGTCTGAGCAGTTCTTC. It encodes CATREGSEQFF.

The chain carries TRBV20-1 and TRBJ2-3, with D tentatively TRBD1 or TRBD2 (5 bases each). Trimming pared 2 bases from V and 0 bases from J, leaving 6 bases between. CDR1 DFQATT and CDR2 SNEGSKA come from the germline V gene (reference sequence). CDR3 length equals 13 residues. The CDR3 is CSARRDSTDTQYF. CDR3 nucleotide sequence: TGCAGTGCTAGAAGGGACAGCACAGATACGCAGTATTTT.

This CDR3 is CAWSAGTRTDTQYF. The DNA for the CDR3 is TGTGCCTGGAGTGCCGGGACCCGCACAGATACGCAGTATTTT. V is TRBV30 and J is TRBJ2-3; the D gene could be TRBD1 or TRBD2 (5 bases each). The CDR3 sequence is 14 residues long. Looked up from germline, CDR1 is GTSNPN and CDR2 is SVGIG (reference sequence). V gave up 1 base and J gave up 1 base, with 9 bases separating them. Filled out from reference TRBV30 and TRBJ2-3, the complete variable domain reads SQTIHQWPATLVQPVGSPLSLECTVEGTSNPNLYWYRQAAGRGLQLLFYSVGIGQISSEVPQNLSASRPQDRQFILSSKKLLLSDSGFYLCAWSAGTRTDTQYFGPGTRLTVL.

The CDR3 coding sequence is TGTGCCAGCAGCCCCTCTAAACGGACAGGGGAGGATGGCTACACCTTC. The encoded protein is CASSPSKRTGEDGYTF. The genes are TRBV5-6 and TRBJ1-2; 9 bases are a match to TRBD1. V was pared by 4 bases and J by 6 bases, with 13 bases of the junction left unmatched. The CDR3 consists of 16 residues. Germline loops: CDR1 SGHDT, CDR2 YYEEEE.

In its sample, this clonotype was seen a few times. The chain joins TRBV3-1 to TRBJ2-7, with TRBD2 matching over 7 bases. Trimming removed 4 bases from V and 0 bases from J; junction bases left unmatched: 3. Per the germline V gene, CDR1 is LGHDT and CDR2 is YNNKEL (reference sequence). CDR3 size: 14 residues. This CDR3 reads CASSLWTSSYEQYF. The CDR3 DNA sequence: TGTGCCAGCAGCCTGTGGACTAGCTCCTACGAGCAGTACTTC.

This clonotype was recorded a few times. The V gene is TRBV6-2 or TRBV6-3, the J gene TRBJ1-1; D remains ambiguous. Germline V CDR1 and CDR2: MNHEY, SVGEGT. This CDR3 has 14 amino acids. Trimming shortened V by 4 bases and J by 0 bases, and 9 bases separated the two germline ends. The CDR3 DNA is TGTGCCAGCAGTTCGGCTGCTCTGAACACTGAAGCTTTCTTT. Protein sequence: CASSSAALNTEAFF.

In this sample, this clonotype turned up a few times. The chain is built from TRBV2 and TRBJ1-1; TRBD1 matches at 9 bases. With V trimmed by 5 bases and J by 2 bases, 6 bases remained unmatched. The V gene's germline CDR1 is SNHLY and CDR2 FYNNEI. There are 15 residues in the CDR3. CDR3 loop: CASSIQGAGNTEAFF. CDR3 coding DNA: TGTGCCAGCAGTATACAGGGGGCAGGCAACACTGAAGCTTTCTTT.

This clonotype came up a few times. CDR3 amino acids: CASSEEAGSYNEQFF. The CDR3, as DNA: TGTGCCAGCAGTGAAGAAGCGGGGTCCTACAATGAGCAGTTCTTC. The chain uses TRBV6-1 and TRBJ2-1, with TRBD2 matching 7 bases. The CDR3 consists of 15 residues. With 1 base clipped from V and 1 base from J, the junction kept 1 base outside the gene matches. Germline-derived CDR1 and CDR2 are MNHNS and SASEGT.

This clonotype has only a few counts. The rearrangement uses TRBV3-1 and TRBJ2-7; D is ambiguous. The germline CDR1 and CDR2 sequences are LGHDT and YNNKEL (reference sequence). With 3 bases removed from V and 0 bases from J, the gap between germline ends came to 6 bases. The CDR3 runs to 13 residues. This chain's CDR3 is CASSQGLSYEQYF. CDR3 nucleotide sequence: TGTGCCAGCAGCCAGGGTCTCTCCTACGAGCAGTACTTC.

The rearrangement uses TRBV20-1 and TRBJ1-1; D not resolved. This CDR3 spans 14 amino acids. Deletions cut 2 bases from V and 4 bases from J, with 14 bases between. Germline assignment: CDR1 DFQATT and CDR2 SNEGSKA (reference sequence). In DNA, the CDR3 is TGCAGTGCTAGAAAGTCAATTCTTTGCACTGAAGCTTTCTTT. This gives the protein CSARKSILCTEAFF.

The chain couples TRBV2 to TRBJ2-1; 7 positions match TRBD2. Germline V gene data show CDR1 as SNHLY and CDR2 as FYNNEI. The CDR3 covers 12 residues. J lost 1 base, V lost 11 bases, and 2 bases had no gene match. The CDR3 DNA reads TGTGCCGCCGGGGGGTCCTACAATGAGCAGTTCTTC. This encodes CAAGGSYNEQFF.

This clonotype was observed at least ten times. The chain has TRBV9 and TRBJ2-1, with 11 bases matching TRBD2. V was clipped by 4 bases and J by 5 bases; unmatched bases: 11. The germline V gene has CDR1 SGDLS and CDR2 YYNGEE. CDR3 size: 17 residues. The CDR3 protein is CASSIPETSGDNNEQFF. The CDR3 DNA reads TGTGCCAGCAGCATCCCAGAGACTAGCGGGGATAACAATGAGCAGTTCTTC.

This clonotype showed up just a few times. The V gene is TRBV6-5, the J gene TRBJ1-2; D might be TRBD1 (6 bases). CDR1 is MNHEY, CDR2 SVGAGI, per germline. V lost 5 bases to trimming and J lost 4 bases, with 14 bases between them. The CDR3 has 14 amino acids. The DNA of the CDR3 is TGTGCCAGCAGTGCCGACAGGAACCTCTATGGCTACACCTTC. Encoded protein: CASSADRNLYGYTF.

The table lists this clonotype with a few counts. The rearrangement links TRBV10-2 to TRBJ1-1, with a possible D match to TRBD1 (6 bases). The CDR3 is made up of 14 amino acids. The germline V and J ends were trimmed by 6 bases and 4 bases, with 15 bases remaining between them. Germline-derived CDR1 and CDR2 are WSHSY and SAAADI. The CDR3 region is CASRDQGYRTEAFF. CDR3 in DNA: TGCGCCAGCAGGGATCAGGGGTATCGCACTGAAGCTTTCTTT.

This clonotype was picked up a small number of times. V gene TRBV16 combines with J gene TRBJ2-1; D might be TRBD1 (6 bases). The CDR3 spans 14 residues. Germline V lookup: CDR1 KGHSY, CDR2 FQNENV. V lost 1 base and J 4 bases, leaving 8 bases between the germline ends. The CDR3 region is CASSQFQGYNEQFF. CDR3 DNA sequence: TGTGCCAGCAGCCAATTTCAGGGGTACAATGAGCAGTTCTTC. Together with reference TRBV16 and TRBJ2-1, the CDR3 gives the full variable domain: GEEVAQTPKHLVRGEGQKAKLYCAPIKGHSYVFWYQQVLKNEFKFLISFQNENVFDETGMPKERFSAKCLPNSPCSLEIQATKLEDSAVYFCASSQFQGYNEQFFGPGTRLTVL.